Listed below are T cell receptor beta chains from one sample, sequenced in a study of early T cells in non-severe SARS-CoV-2 infection. MiXCR, applied by TCRdb to the 5' RACE reads, yields one record per CDR3 protein. The sample contains more than 45,000 distinct CDR3 sequences, less than 9.5% of which appear only once. Sequencing input: whole blood. Receptor source: an adult who was a healthcare worker with PCR-confirmed SARS-CoV-2 infection or an uninfected control (not recorded which). The CDR3 runs from the conserved cysteine through the conserved F or W. D genes are given only for firm matches. Where a row states a size, it is once, few, many or the class of an expanded clone; other rows omit it.

V	D	J	size	DNA	CDR3
TRBV11-2	NA	TRBJ2-1	NA	TGTGCCAGCAGCTCCCGAGGGTTAGCGAACAATGAGCAGTTCTTC	CASSSRGLANNEQFF
TRBV29-1	TRBD1	TRBJ1-1	many	TGCAGCGCCCATCCGGGACAGGATGAAGCTTTCTTT	CSAHPGQDEAFF
TRBV7-3	TRBD2	TRBJ2-3	NA	TGTGCCAGCAGCTGGGGGACTAGTGGCACAGATACGCAGTATTTT	CASSWGTSGTDTQYF
TRBV7-7	TRBD2	TRBJ2-1	few	TGTGCCAGCAGCCCCTCGGGGAGCGGGAGGGAATATGAGCAGTTCTTC	CASSPSGSGREYEQFF
TRBV11-2	NA	TRBJ2-7	many	TGTGCCAGCAGCTTAGGGACGGGGACCCGGGACGAGCAGTACTTC	CASSLGTGTRDEQYF
TRBV7-2	NA	TRBJ1-6	many	TGTGCCAGCAGCTTAACAAGGGGCGAGGGTAATTCACCCCTCCACTTT	CASSLTRGEGNSPLHF
TRBV7-2	NA	TRBJ2-1	NA	TGTGCCAGCAGCTTGGCTAGCGACTACAATGAGCAGTTCTTC	CASSLASDYNEQFF
TRBV5-5	NA	TRBJ1-1	NA	TGTGCCAGCAGCCAGTGGACGGCGCACACTGAAGCTTTCTTT	CASSQWTAHTEAFF
TRBV7-3	TRBD2	TRBJ2-3	NA	TGTGCCAGCAGCTTAAGGACTAGCGGGAGTGGGGGTACGCAGTATTTT	CASSLRTSGSGGTQYF
TRBV5-1	NA	TRBJ1-2	many	TGCGCCAGCAGCTCCCCCGGGACGAGTGGTGGCTACACCTTC	CASSSPGTSGGYTF
TRBV15	NA	TRBJ2-1	few	TGTGCCACCAGTGGGTCGGCAGTCTCCTACAATGAGCAGTTCTTC	CATSGSAVSYNEQFF
TRBV7-2	NA	TRBJ2-1	many	TGTGCCAGCAGCTGGGGGAGGAGCTCCTACAATGAGCAGTTCTTC	CASSWGRSSYNEQFF
TRBV20-1	NA	TRBJ2-1	many	TGCAGTGCTAGTCCGGACAGTCCCAGCTCCTACAATGAGCAGTTCTTC	CSASPDSPSSYNEQFF
TRBV18	NA	TRBJ2-3	few	TGTGCCAGCTCACCTACCTCTCTTCCTTCGACAGATACGCAGTATTTT	CASSPTSLPSTDTQYF